These 30 T cell receptor beta chains were sequenced from one sample in a study of CD8 T cells in ankylosing spondylitis. MiXCR was run by TCRdb on the 5' RACE reads, yielding one entry per CDR3 protein. Here the sample spans 150,000 to 200,000 distinct CDR3 sequences, 18% being singletons. Sequencing used blood, either unsorted or a sorted T cell fraction (not recorded which). The receptors stem from a male donor aged 5-30 years with ankylosing spondylitis or in good health (not recorded which).

This clonotype has ten or more counts. The chain joins TRBV10-2 to TRBJ2-3; D is ambiguous. CDR1 and CDR2 from the germline V gene are WSHSY and SAAADI. The CDR3 sequence is 14 residues long. The V gene lost 0 bases and the J gene lost 3 bases, with 7 bases spanning the gap. Here the CDR3 reads CASSESSYTDTQYF. For the CDR3, the DNA is TGCGCCAGCAGTGAGTCGAGTTATACAGATACGCAGTATTTT.

This clonotype was detected ten times or more. The rearrangement joins TRBV9 to TRBJ1-1; 8 nucleotides agree with TRBD1. The CDR3 is 11 amino acids. Trimming cost V 7 bases and J 7 bases; bases outside gene matches: 3. Germline values: CDR1 SGDLS, CDR2 YYNGEE. Here the CDR3 reads CASSGGLEAFF. CDR3 DNA sequence: TGTGCCAGCTCAGGGGGCCTTGAAGCTTTCTTT.

This clonotype has at least ten counts. The chain joins TRBV7-2 to TRBJ2-7; 9 positions agree with TRBD1. Germline trimming cut 2 bases from V and 3 bases from J; bases unmatched to any gene: 8. This CDR3 has 16 residues. Germline CDR1 is SGHTA and CDR2 is FQGNSA. CDR3: CASSLPRDRVDYEQYF. The CDR3 nucleotides read TGTGCCAGCAGCTTACCCCGGGACAGGGTGGACTACGAGCAGTACTTC.

This chain connects TRBV29-1 to TRBJ1-4; D possibly corresponds to TRBD1 (5 bases). The CDR3 runs to 13 residues. Trimming took 7 bases from V and 2 from J, leaving 11 bases between them. Looked up from germline, CDR1 is SQVTM and CDR2 is ANQGSEA. The chain's CDR3 is CSARDGTNEKLFF. CDR3 bases: TGCAGCGCTCGGGACGGGACTAATGAAAAACTGTTTTTT. Using reference TRBV29-1 and TRBJ1-4 for the parts outside the CDR3, the full variable domain is SAVISQKPSRDICQRGTSLTIQCQVDSQVTMMFWYRQQPGQSLTLIATANQGSEATYESGFVIDKFPISRPNLTFSTLTVSNMSPEDSSIYLCSARDGTNEKLFFGSGTQLSVL.

This clonotype was seen a single time. One end of the junction is discordant with germline, which a read error may explain. The gene calls are TRBV19 and TRBJ2-3; D is unclear. From germline, CDR1 is LNHDA and CDR2 SQIVND (reference sequence). This CDR3 has 16 amino acids. CDR3 loop: CASSIDLSSITNTQYF. For the CDR3, the DNA is TGTGCCAGTAGTATAGATTTGAGCTCTATCACAAATACGCAGTATTTT.

This clonotype has a handful of counts. The chain joins TRBV7-1 to TRBJ2-7; perhaps TRBD1 as D (6 bases). TRBV7-1 is an ORF for which the function is uncertain. V lost 3 bases, J lost 4 bases, and 16 bases lay in between. This CDR3 region has 15 residues. The CDR3 DNA is TGTGCCAGCAGCTCCCAGACAGGAGGAATATACGAGCAGTACTTC. Encoded protein: CASSSQTGGIYEQYF.

The CDR3 DNA follows: TGTGCCAGCTCACCACCGGGACAGGGGGCATTCGGCTACGAGCAGTACTTC. This codes for CASSPPGQGAFGYEQYF. The chain combines TRBV18 with TRBJ2-7; 12 bases align to TRBD1. Germline-derived CDR1 and CDR2 are KGHSH and LQKENI. The CDR3 contains 17 residues. The V gene end was trimmed by 0 bases and the J gene end by 3 bases; junction bases not matched to a gene: 6.

There are many counts of this clonotype. The rearrangement joins TRBV29-1 to TRBJ2-3; 7 bases align to TRBD2. The CDR3 totals 15 residues. V was pared by 7 bases and J by 0 bases, with 10 bases of the junction left unmatched. Germline CDR1 SQVTM, CDR2 ANQGSEA. CDR3 sequence (DNA): TGCAGCGCCCGCCGCGGGGGAGATAGCACAGATACGCAGTATTTT. Residues: CSARRGGDSTDTQYF.

The genes are TRBV7-2 and TRBJ2-1, with TRBD2 identical over 12 bases. Trimming at V came to 1 base and at J to 4 bases, leaving 2 bases not matched to a gene. The germline CDR1 and CDR2 sequences are SGHTA and FQGNSA. The CDR3 has 16 residues. The CDR3 bases are TGTGCCAGCAGCTTAGTTGGACTAGCGGGATACAATGAGCAGTTCTTC. Encoded protein: CASSLVGLAGYNEQFF.

The chain combines TRBV10-2 with TRBJ2-7; 13 nucleotides match TRBD2. Germline V gives CDR1 WSHSY, CDR2 SAAADI. This CDR3 has 13 residues. Trimming cost V 8 bases and J 6 bases; bases outside gene matches: 4. This chain's CDR3 is CASGTSGTLEQYF. As DNA, the CDR3 is TGCGCCAGCGGGACTAGCGGGACCCTCGAGCAGTACTTC.

This clonotype was seen repeatedly, ten times or more. This chain links TRBV10-1 with TRBJ2-2; the match to TRBD1 covers 9 bases. J was trimmed by 6 bases and V by 1 base; bases with no gene match: 6. Per germline, CDR1 WNHNN and CDR2 SYGVQD (reference sequence). CDR3 length equals 16 residues. The CDR3 sequence: CASSEFGTGRPGELFF. CDR3 nucleotides: TGCGCCAGCAGTGAGTTTGGGACAGGGCGACCCGGGGAGCTGTTTTTT.

This clonotype was seen repeatedly, ten times or more. The chain joins TRBV5-1 to TRBJ2-7, with a tentative D call TRBD1 (6 bases). The CDR3 totals 15 residues. V was trimmed by 4 bases and J by 3 bases, leaving 17 bases between them. Per the germline V gene, CDR1 is SGHRS and CDR2 is YFSETQ. The CDR3, as DNA: TGCGCCAGCAGCCCGGACCCTGGACAGTTCTACGAGCAGTACTTC. Protein product: CASSPDPGQFYEQYF.

This chain uses TRBV20-1 with TRBJ1-2; D is ambiguous. The CDR3 consists of 15 residues. Trimming removed 0 bases from V and 0 bases from J, with 11 bases in between. Germline V CDR1 and CDR2: DFQATT, SNEGSKA (reference sequence). The CDR3 region has the DNA TGCAGTGCTAGAGATCACCGGAGAGCTAACTATGGCTACACCTTC. This translates into CSARDHRRANYGYTF.

This clonotype was detected a few times. The rearrangement joins TRBV20-1 to TRBJ2-7; tentatively, D is TRBD1 or TRBD2 (6 bases each). The germline V gene has CDR1 DFQATT and CDR2 SNEGSKA (reference sequence). The CDR3 has 13 residues. The V end lost 5 bases, the J end lost 0 bases, and 11 bases lay between the germline ends. The CDR3 region is CSAAGHDSYEQYF. CDR3 DNA: TGCAGTGCTGCGGGACATGACTCCTACGAGCAGTACTTC.

This clonotype was picked up many times. The chain joins TRBV12-3 or TRBV12-4 to TRBJ2-5, with 12 bases aligning to TRBD2. The trim removed 6 bases at V and 2 bases at J, leaving 4 bases unmatched. CDR3 length: 15 amino acids. This chain's CDR3 is CASSLAGGGQETQYF. In nucleotides, the CDR3 is TGTGCCAGCAGCCTAGCGGGAGGGGGTCAAGAGACCCAGTACTTC.

This clonotype came up many times. The genes are TRBV12-3 or TRBV12-4 and TRBJ2-1; TRBD2 might be the D (5 bases). The V end lost 6 bases, the J end lost 5 bases, and 14 bases lay between the germline ends. The CDR3 consists of 14 residues. DNA of the CDR3: TGTGCCAGCAGGGAGCGAGCGGAGGACAATGAGCAGTTCTTC. As protein: CASRERAEDNEQFF.

The chain uses TRBV6-5 and TRBJ2-1; tentatively, D is TRBD2 (6 bases). This CDR3 is 13 amino acids long. Germline values: CDR1 MNHEY, CDR2 SVGAGI. The germline V and J ends were trimmed by 5 bases and 4 bases, with 9 bases remaining between them. CDR3 sequence reads: CASSERVYNEQFF. The CDR3 DNA reads TGTGCCAGCAGTGAGCGGGTGTACAATGAGCAGTTCTTC.

This clonotype was observed many times. The rearrangement joins TRBV12-3 or TRBV12-4 to TRBJ1-1, with D unresolved. V lost 6 bases to trimming and J lost 0 bases, with 26 bases between them. The CDR3 has 19 residues. CDR3 DNA sequence: TGTGCCAGCAGCCAAATTGAGATGCGTATACAGTGGATGAACACTGAAGCTTTCTTT. Amino acids: CASSQIEMRIQWMNTEAFF.

This clonotype was detected many times. This chain links TRBV15 with TRBJ2-1; 12 positions match TRBD1. Germline V lookup: CDR1 LNHNV, CDR2 YYDKDF (reference sequence). The trim removed 3 bases at V and 6 bases at J, leaving 3 bases unmatched. The CDR3 runs 15 residues. The CDR3: CATSRGQGAVNEQFF. The CDR3 coding sequence is TGTGCCACCAGCAGGGGACAGGGGGCTGTCAATGAGCAGTTCTTC.

This clonotype was counted many times. The V gene is TRBV15, the J gene TRBJ2-1; TRBD2 matches 7 bases. Trimming at V came to 1 base and at J to 2 bases, leaving 2 bases not matched to a gene. Germline V lookup: CDR1 LNHNV, CDR2 YYDKDF (reference sequence). This CDR3 is built from 15 residues. Here the CDR3 reads CATSRVREAYNEQFF. CDR3 nucleotides: TGTGCCACCAGCAGAGTCCGGGAGGCCTACAATGAGCAGTTCTTC.

The CDR3 DNA sequence: TGCAGCTGTCGGGACAGCGACGCCGGGGAGCTGTTTTTT. As protein: CSCRDSDAGELFF. This sequence joins TRBV29-1 and TRBJ2-2; TRBD1 aligns across 7 bases. Looked up from germline, CDR1 is SQVTM and CDR2 is ANQGSEA. Losses at the gene ends were 8 bases for V and 6 bases for J; bases not matched to a gene: 9. The length of the CDR3 is 13 residues.

This clonotype was observed a handful of times. This rearrangement joins TRBV10-1 to TRBJ2-7; TRBD1 agrees at 7 bases. There are 18 residues in the CDR3. With 7 bases clipped from V and 7 bases from J, the junction kept 25 bases outside the gene matches. The V gene's germline CDR1 is WNHNN and CDR2 SYGVQD (reference sequence). CDR3 amino acids: CASILLLQLSGTVCEQYV. CDR3 sequence (DNA): TGCGCCAGCATTCTACTCTTACAACTATCCGGGACAGTGTGTGAGCAGTACGTC.

This clonotype was seen repeatedly, ten times or more. As DNA, the CDR3 is TGCGCCAGCAGCTTGGGATCCGGGGCAGAGCTGTTTTTT. Residues: CASSLGSGAELFF. The J gene is TRBJ2-2, the V gene TRBV5-1; D could derive from TRBD1 or TRBD2 (5 bases each). CDR1 is SGHRS, CDR2 YFSETQ, per germline. Trimming took 0 bases from V and 11 from J, leaving 11 bases between them. CDR3 length: 13 residues.

This clonotype occurred many times. The chain joins TRBV12-3 or TRBV12-4 to TRBJ2-5, with 7 bases identical to TRBD1. V trimming: 8 bases; J trimming: 5 bases; junction bases outside the gene matches: 11. This CDR3 spans 14 amino acids. CDR3 sequence: CASGKGGREETQYF. The CDR3 region has the DNA TGTGCCAGCGGAAAAGGGGGCAGAGAGGAGACCCAGTACTTC.

At least ten counts were recorded for this clonotype. The rearrangement uses TRBV28 and TRBJ2-1; D gene uncertain. The CDR3 consists of 14 residues. V was pared by 6 bases and J by 8 bases, with 17 bases between. The germline V gene has CDR1 MDHEN and CDR2 SYDVKM. The CDR3 sequence: CASRPAAPKDEQFF. The CDR3 region has the DNA TGTGCCAGCAGACCTGCGGCCCCTAAGGATGAGCAGTTCTTC.

V gene TRBV18 combines with J gene TRBJ2-5, with D perhaps TRBD1 (5 bases). V was cut by 0 bases and J by 2 bases, with 10 bases left in between. This CDR3 contains 15 residues. The germline CDR1 and CDR2 sequences are KGHSH and LQKENI. The CDR3 nucleotides are TGTGCCAGCTCACCACCAAGTGGGGCTCAAGAGACCCAGTACTTC. Translated, it gives CASSPPSGAQETQYF.

The chain links TRBV5-4 to TRBJ2-5, with D tentatively TRBD2 (6 bases). This CDR3 is 16 amino acids long. Germline V gene lookup returns CDR1 SGHNT and CDR2 YYREEE (reference sequence). Trimming pared 4 bases from V and 5 bases from J, leaving 21 bases between. CDR3 protein: CASSPPGLIGGETQYF. Written as DNA, the CDR3 is TGTGCCAGCAGCCCCCCAGGACTTATAGGAGGGGAGACCCAGTACTTC.

This clonotype was counted ten times or more. This sequence joins TRBV7-2 and TRBJ1-1; 11 nucleotides agree with TRBD1. Germline V gives CDR1 SGHTA, CDR2 FQGNSA. After removal of 2 bases from V and 10 bases from J, the junction contained 15 bases not matched to a gene. The CDR3 consists of 17 residues. For the CDR3, the DNA is TGTGCCAGCAGCTTAAACCCCACCGGGACAGGGGGGTCGGGAGCTTTCTTT. Encoded protein: CASSLNPTGTGGSGAFF.

Regarding this clonotype: A read error may explain this, as a much larger clone is one base away. This chain joins TRBV14 and TRBJ2-2; D assignment may be TRBD1 or TRBD2 (5 bases each). This CDR3 comprises 13 residues. Germline values: CDR1 SGHDN, CDR2 FVKESK. CDR3 nucleotides: TGTGCCAGCAGCCAAAGCAGGGTCGGGGACCTGTTTTTT. Translation: CASSQSRVGDLFF.

This clonotype was detected a few times. Being one base from a much bigger clone, this may be a read error. V is TRBV4-2 and J is TRBJ2-2; 7 bases are a match to TRBD1. Germline lookup yields CDR1 LGHNA and CDR2 YNFKEQ. The CDR3 has 15 residues. The CDR3 loop is CSSRRIGGKSGELFF. The CDR3, as DNA: TGTTCCAGCAGGCGTATAGGGGGCAAGTCCGGGGAGCTGTTTTTT.